This entry is about one T cell receptor beta chain. What it binds is unknown. The record originates from a study of T-cell reconstitution after alpha-beta-depleted transplantation in children. Unique molecular identifiers were built into the TCRbeta library. TCRdb called the PCR reads again in MiXCR, with one record for every CDR3 protein. The sample has more than 300,000 distinct CDR3 sequences, around 15% seen once. Findings of the study overall: When one year had passed after transplant, most T-cell counts and diversity came from newly produced T cells. Where alpha-beta T cells came from about two months after transplant was reportedly several hundred expanded graft clones. The origin of high day-60 TCRbeta diversity in some patients lay in surviving recipient T cells and thymic progenitors.

The CDR3 is made up of 13 amino acids. V shed 3 bases and J shed 7 bases, with 12 bases lying between them. The V gene's germline CDR1 is ENHRY and CDR2 SYGVKD. Sequences were derived from PBMCs, mostly from graft donor cells, sampled 360 days after TCRalphabeta/CD19-depleted stem cell transplant. The V gene is TRBV10-3, the J gene TRBJ1-1; D is ambiguous. This sequence originates from a male patient under 10 years old who had a stem cell transplant for acute lymphoblastic leukemia, so the T cells may come from the graft donor. DNA of the CDR3: TGTGCCATCAGTGAATCCACAGCCAGTGAAGCTTTCTTT. It translates to CAISESTASEAFF.